This TCR beta chain was observed in a study of T cells in Graves' hyperthyroidism and ophthalmopathy. Researchers amplified the TCR beta CDR3 regions from RNA transcripts. TCR CDR3 underwent first-round RT-PCR with the HTBI primer set. TCRdb re-called the multiplex PCR reads through MiXCR, storing one row per CDR3 protein. Of about 370,000 distinct CDR3 sequences in the sample, 13% to 15% are singletons; the top ten hold 15% to 20%. With 6 bases clipped from V and 8 bases from J, the junction kept 3 bases outside the gene matches. Germline V CDR1 and CDR2: SGHRS, YFSETQ. This CDR3 is 13 amino acids long. Fresh 10 ml peripheral blood yielded PBMCs.

This receptor was taken from a woman aged 60-75 years with Graves' ophthalmopathy. The chain joins TRBV5-1 to TRBJ2-1, with 12 bases that match TRBD2. The sample was blood. CDR3: CASTRLAGDEQFF. The CDR3 nucleotides read TGCGCCAGCACCAGACTAGCGGGAGATGAGCAGTTCTTC. The full variable domain, its missing parts supplied by reference TRBV5-1 and TRBJ2-1, is KAGVTQTPRYLIKTRGQQVTLSCSPISGHRSVSWYQQTPGQGLQFLFEYFSETQRNKGNFPGRFSGRQFSNSRSEMNVSTLELGDSALYLCASTRLAGDEQFFGPGTRLTVL.